This T cell receptor beta chain was recovered during a study of blood T cell repertoires in COVID-19. Turning to the study itself: Acute and convalescent COVID-19 samples came from the United States, Italy and Spain.

Germline CDR1 and CDR2: SEHNR and FQNEAQ (reference sequence). The V gene lost 4 bases and the J gene lost 3 bases, with 6 bases spanning the gap. CDR3 length equals 12 residues. How the authors handled the data: Amplified reference gene primers provided the basis for estimating nucleated cell counts. Generated by immunoSEQ multiplex PCR, the TCRdb table keeps only in-frame clones and is missing some. Clonal size and the V and J genes are those of that table, whereas D and trimming came from the DNA. In the table there are 80,000 to 95,000 clones, 75% to 90% of which are singletons. Sequencing was done on a sample of peripheral blood. The rearrangement joins TRBV7-9 to TRBJ1-1, with D possibly TRBD1 on 5 matching bases. The origin of this receptor is a woman between 45 and 65 years old with active or convalescent COVID-19. CDR3 bases: TGTGCCAGCAGCTCAGGGTACACTGAAGCTTTCTTT. It codes for CASSSGYTEAFF.